These 31 T cell receptor beta chains were sequenced from one sample in a study of cytomegalovirus exposure and HLA in healthy donors. The PCR had 60 Vbeta and 13 Jbeta primers. The assay was immunoSEQ multiplex PCR, and TCRdb's table has in-frame clones only and misses some. The table has roughly 140,000 clones, 70% to 80% seen once. Sequencing used PBMCs. These receptors all come from a human donor in good health.

This chain links TRBV5-5 with TRBJ2-5; tentatively, D is TRBD1 (6 bases). The CDR3 is made up of 13 amino acids. Germline-derived CDR1 and CDR2 are SGHKS and YYEKEE (reference sequence). V lost 1 base, J lost 5 bases, and 9 bases lay in between. The CDR3 DNA is TGTGCCAGCAGCTTGACAGGGATGGAGACCCAGTACTTC. Residues: CASSLTGMETQYF.

The gene calls are TRBV5-1 and TRBJ2-1, with 15 bases fitting TRBD2. The CDR3 is 14 amino acids. Germline CDR1 reads SGHRS; CDR2 reads YFSETQ. Trimming took 3 bases from V and 10 from J; bases not matched to a gene: 2. The CDR3 sequence: CASSWTSGGGEQFF. The CDR3, as DNA: TGCGCCAGCAGCTGGACTAGCGGGGGGGGCGAGCAGTTCTTC.

The chain employs TRBV7-9 and TRBJ2-1, with 13 bases lining up with TRBD2. CDR1 SEHNR and CDR2 FQNEAQ come from the germline V gene (reference sequence). There are 18 residues in the CDR3. The ends lost 4 bases at V and 1 base at J; junction bases unmatched: 7. The CDR3 loop reads CASSSGTSGTPSYNEQFF. In nucleotides, the CDR3 is TGTGCCAGCAGCTCTGGGACTAGCGGGACTCCATCCTACAATGAGCAGTTCTTC.

The V call is TRBV28, the J call TRBJ2-1, with 7 positions matching TRBD2. Per the germline V gene, CDR1 is MDHEN and CDR2 is SYDVKM. V dropped 5 bases and J dropped 6; count of bases not matched to a gene: 7. The CDR3 contains 14 residues. The CDR3: CASSPLASGNEQFF. The CDR3 nucleotides read TGTGCCAGCAGTCCGTTGGCTAGCGGCAATGAGCAGTTCTTC.

The rearrangement links TRBV10-3 to TRBJ1-1, with 7 bases that match TRBD1. V lost 8 bases and J lost 9; bases outside the gene matches: 6. This CDR3 region has 11 residues. The germline CDR1 and CDR2 sequences are ENHRY and SYGVKD. The CDR3 spells CAIGSTGKAFF. In DNA form, the CDR3 reads TGTGCCATCGGGTCGACAGGGAAAGCTTTCTTT.

The rearrangement uses TRBV11-2 and TRBJ1-1, with a tentative D call TRBD1 (5 bases). CDR1 is SGHAT and CDR2 is FQNNGV in the germline V gene. The V gene lost 5 bases and the J gene lost 0 bases, with 7 bases spanning the gap. There are 13 residues in the CDR3. CDR3 sequence: CASSLTVNTEAFF. CDR3 coding DNA: TGTGCCAGCAGCCTGACAGTGAACACTGAAGCTTTCTTT.

DNA for the CDR3: TGTGCCAGCAGCTTAGAACCCGGACAGGGGATGGGGGGCTATGGCTACACCTTC. Translating gives CASSLEPGQGMGGYGYTF. The chain recombines TRBV7-2 with TRBJ1-2; 9 positions match TRBD1. The length of the CDR3 is 18 residues. V lost 1 base, J lost 4 bases, and 13 bases stayed unmatched. Looked up from germline, CDR1 is SGHTA and CDR2 is FQGNSA.

The chain employs TRBV28 and TRBJ1-5, with 8 bases identical to TRBD1. The trim removed 3 bases at V and 5 bases at J, leaving 0 bases unmatched. Germline loops: CDR1 MDHEN, CDR2 SYDVKM. This CDR3 has 13 residues. This CDR3 reads CASSFRGHQPQHF. The DNA of the CDR3 is TGTGCCAGCAGTTTCAGGGGGCATCAGCCCCAGCATTTT.

This clone has only one observation. The chain is built from TRBV19 and TRBJ1-2; TRBD1 is a possible D gene (5 bases). The germline CDR1 and CDR2 sequences are LNHDA and SQIVND (reference sequence). Trimming left V 5 bases short and J 2 bases short, with 15 bases between. The CDR3 totals 15 residues. This CDR3 is CASSEWGSTNYGYTF. The DNA of the CDR3 is TGTGCCAGTAGTGAATGGGGCTCCACAAACTATGGCTACACCTTC.

V is TRBV11-2 and J is TRBJ2-2; D is perhaps TRBD2 (6 bases). The germline V and J ends were trimmed by 1 base and 5 bases, with 11 bases remaining between them. The CDR3 covers 15 residues. The V gene's germline CDR1 is SGHAT and CDR2 FQNNGV. The CDR3 loop reads CASSLVALATGELFF. CDR3 nucleotides: TGTGCCAGCAGCTTAGTGGCGCTAGCGACCGGGGAGCTGTTTTTT. Based on the CDR3 plus reference TRBV11-2 and TRBJ2-2, the full variable domain is EAGVAQSPRYKIIEKRQSVAFWCNPISGHATLYWYQQILGQGPKLLIQFQNNGVVDDSQLPKDRFSAERLKGVDSTLKIQPAKLEDSAVYLCASSLVALATGELFFGEGSRLTVL.

The chain couples TRBV11-2 to TRBJ2-2; 8 nucleotides align to TRBD2. V shed 5 bases, J shed 0 bases, and the junction held 11 bases outside the gene matches. The CDR3 is 18 residues long. The germline CDR1 and CDR2 sequences are SGHAT and FQNNGV. The CDR3 reads CASSLGVLAGANTGELFF. In nucleotides, the CDR3 is TGTGCCAGCAGCCTGGGAGTTCTAGCGGGCGCGAACACCGGGGAGCTGTTTTTT.

The chain has TRBV7-2 and TRBJ1-2, with 8 bases identical to TRBD1. J gave up 8 bases and V 2 bases, and 13 bases lay outside the gene matches. Germline CDR1 SGHTA, CDR2 FQGNSA. The CDR3 extends over 16 amino acids. The CDR3 DNA reads TGTGCCAGCAGCTTACCCCGCCCTGACAGGGGCGGCGGCTACACCTTC. Translation gives CASSLPRPDRGGGYTF.

The chain couples TRBV16 to TRBJ1-2; tentative D call: TRBD1 (5 bases). This CDR3 has 13 residues. The germline V and J ends were trimmed by 4 bases and 3 bases, with 9 bases remaining between them. Germline lookup yields CDR1 KGHSY and CDR2 FQNENV. The CDR3 here is CASSPLRDYGYTF. In DNA, the CDR3 is TGTGCCAGCAGCCCCCTCAGGGACTATGGCTACACCTTC.

The chain employs TRBV27 and TRBJ2-1; D uncertain. Trimming left V 3 bases short and J 7 bases short, with 19 bases between. Germline CDR1 MNHEY, CDR2 SMNVEV (reference sequence). There are 16 residues in the CDR3. The CDR3 DNA sequence: TGTGCCAGCAGTTTTCGTCCACTAAGGATCTATAATGAGCAGTTCTTC. Its protein product is CASSFRPLRIYNEQFF.

V and J are TRBV4-1 and TRBJ2-7; 8 bases agree with TRBD2. Germline CDR1 reads MGHRA; CDR2 reads YSYEKL. The CDR3 runs 16 residues. Trimming took 2 bases from V and 2 from J; bases not matched to a gene: 8. CDR3 residues: CASSQPPGGETYEQYF. CDR3 coding DNA: TGCGCCAGCAGCCAACCCCCGGGGGGGGAAACCTACGAGCAGTACTTC.

The rearrangement joins TRBV13 to TRBJ2-7, with a possible D match to TRBD1 (9 bases). The CDR3 extends over 17 amino acids. With 5 bases removed from V and 3 bases from J, the gap between germline ends came to 23 bases. CDR1 and CDR2 (germline): PRHDT, FYEKMQ (reference sequence). The CDR3 sequence is CASSIRGGQGPYYEQYF. DNA for the CDR3: TGTGCCAGCAGCATTCGGGGGGGACAGGGTCCCTACTACGAGCAGTACTTC.

This clone occurred a few times. V usage is TRBV30 and J usage is TRBJ1-1; 9 nucleotides agree with TRBD1. V shed 1 base, J shed 9 bases, and the junction held 6 bases outside the gene matches. The germline V gene has CDR1 GTSNPN and CDR2 SVGIG (reference sequence). CDR3 length: 13 residues. The CDR3 DNA follows: TGTGCCTGGAGTGCAGGGACAGGGAATAAAGCTTTCTTT. Its protein is CAWSAGTGNKAFF.

This clone has more than one count but fewer than ten. The chain employs TRBV2 and TRBJ1-5; D possibly corresponds to TRBD1 (6 bases). V lost 7 bases, J lost 4 bases, and 14 bases lay in between. This CDR3 spans 14 amino acids. Germline-derived CDR1 and CDR2 are SNHLY and FYNNEI. The CDR3 DNA sequence: TGTGCCAGCACGAGGGGGGGCGGAAATCAGCCCCAGCATTTT. Its protein product is CASTRGGGNQPQHF.

This clone was counted between two and nine times. The V call is TRBV5-6, the J call TRBJ1-2; the match to TRBD1 covers 9 bases. Germline loops: CDR1 SGHDT, CDR2 YYEEEE. V was clipped by 0 bases and J by 9 bases; unmatched bases: 6. CDR3 size: 14 residues. CDR3 coding DNA: TGTGCCAGCAGCTTGGACCTTGGGACAGGGCGCTACACCTTC. Protein: CASSLDLGTGRYTF.

This sequence joins TRBV14 and TRBJ1-2; 7 bases align to TRBD1. The CDR3 spans 12 residues. Per the germline V gene, CDR1 is SGHDN and CDR2 is FVKESK. V lost 5 bases and J lost 7; bases outside the gene matches: 4. The CDR3 DNA is TGTGCCAGCAGCAGAGGGGGCGGTGGCTACACCTTC. Encoded protein: CASSRGGGGYTF.

The CDR3 DNA reads as TGCGCCACCAGGGGCAGTGGCTATGGCTACACCTTC. This encodes CATRGSGYGYTF. The V gene is TRBV10-1, the J gene TRBJ1-2, with D maybe TRBD1 (6 bases). Between the trimmed V and J ends, which lost 10 bases and 4 bases, there was a span of 13 bases. This CDR3 comprises 12 residues. From germline, CDR1 is WNHNN and CDR2 SYGVQD (reference sequence).

A note on this clone: This same CDR3 is encoded by further DNA sequences in the sample. The chain carries TRBV27 and TRBJ2-2, with D possibly matching TRBD2 (5 bases). V was trimmed by 7 bases and J by 3 bases, leaving 9 bases between them. CDR1 and CDR2 from the germline V gene are MNHEY and SMNVEV (reference sequence). This CDR3 contains 13 residues. The CDR3 here is CASTSGYTGELFF. The CDR3 DNA follows: TGTGCCAGCACATCGGGGTACACCGGGGAGCTGTTTTTT.

This clone was detected once. The rearrangement joins TRBV18 to TRBJ1-4, with 7 bases identical to TRBD1. The CDR3 has 14 residues. J was trimmed by 5 bases and V by 8 bases; bases with no gene match: 8. Germline CDR1 KGHSH, CDR2 LQKENI. DNA of the CDR3: TGTGCCAGCACCAGGGACAGCGTGAATGAAAAACTGTTTTTT. It encodes CASTRDSVNEKLFF.

On this clone itself: Other DNA sequences in this sample translate to the same CDR3. The chain links TRBV9 to TRBJ2-1, with TRBD2 as a possible D gene (6 bases). Trimming removed 0 bases from V and 1 base from J, with 8 bases in between. The CDR3 spans 15 residues. The germline V gene has CDR1 SGDLS and CDR2 YYNGEE. The CDR3 nucleotides read TGTGCCAGCAGCGTAGCGGGAGTGTCCTACAATGAGCAGTTCTTC. Encoded protein: CASSVAGVSYNEQFF.

This sequence joins TRBV6-1 and TRBJ2-7; possibly TRBD2 for D (6 bases). The CDR3 length is 12 residues. Germline CDR1 MNHNS, CDR2 SASEGT. V lost 8 bases and J lost 7, with 15 bases in between. This chain's CDR3 is CASGSGFGEQYF. CDR3 in DNA: TGTGCCAGCGGTAGCGGCTTCGGAGAGCAGTACTTC.

V gene TRBV30 combines with J gene TRBJ1-2; 7 bases fit TRBD1. Germline loops: CDR1 GTSNPN, CDR2 SVGIG (reference sequence). The CDR3 contains 13 residues. CDR3 DNA sequence: TGTGCATTTCACAGGGGAACTAACTATGGCTACACCTTC. This encodes CAFHRGTNYGYTF.

The chain employs TRBV5-1 and TRBJ1-4; 10 nucleotides agree with TRBD1. The CDR3 is 15 amino acids. CDR1 SGHRS and CDR2 YFSETQ come from the germline V gene. After removal of 4 bases from V and 5 bases from J, the junction contained 5 bases not matched to a gene. In DNA, the CDR3 is TGCGCCAGCAGCCCCCGACAGGGGGCGAATGAAAAACTGTTTTTT. Its translation: CASSPRQGANEKLFF.

The rearrangement links TRBV19 to TRBJ2-5; 10 nucleotides align to TRBD1. This CDR3 has 14 amino acids. Germline assignment: CDR1 LNHDA and CDR2 SQIVND (reference sequence). V was pared by 8 bases and J by 5 bases, with 8 bases of the junction left unmatched. The CDR3 nucleotides are TGTGCCAGTGAGGGACAGGGGACTGCGGAGACCCAGTACTTC. Translating it yields CASEGQGTAETQYF.

The V and J genes are TRBV28 and TRBJ2-7, with a tentative D call TRBD2 (5 bases). V was cut by 11 bases and J by 0 bases, with 8 bases left in between. CDR1 is MDHEN and CDR2 is SYDVKM in the germline V gene. The CDR3 spans 11 residues. CDR3 residues: CAVEGSYEQYF. The CDR3 DNA reads TGTGCCGTAGAGGGCTCCTACGAGCAGTACTTC.

The chain recombines TRBV7-2 with TRBJ2-7; no clear D gene. The V end lost 4 bases, the J end lost 2 bases, and 15 bases lay between the germline ends. Germline loops: CDR1 SGHTA, CDR2 FQGNSA. This CDR3 comprises 15 residues. This chain's CDR3 is CASSSHTTIPYEQYF. The CDR3 DNA reads as TGTGCCAGCAGCTCCCACACTACGATACCCTACGAGCAGTACTTC. Full variable domain (outside the CDR3, taken from reference TRBV7-2 and TRBJ2-7): GAGVSQSPSNKVTEKGKDVELRCDPISGHTALYWYRQSLGQGLEFLIYFQGNSAPDKSGLPSDRFSAERTGGSVSTLTIQRTQQEDSAVYLCASSSHTTIPYEQYFGPGTRLTVT.

This chain uses TRBV5-6 with TRBJ1-2, with 7 bases that match TRBD1. After removal of 1 base from V and 7 bases from J, the junction contained 4 bases not matched to a gene. The length of the CDR3 is 13 residues. Germline V lookup: CDR1 SGHDT, CDR2 YYEEEE. As DNA, the CDR3 is TGTGCCAGCAGCTTGCCAGGGGGAGGTGGCTACACCTTC. Amino acids: CASSLPGGGGYTF.